A single T cell receptor (beta chain) is shown here with its context. Germline lookup yields CDR1 PRHDT and CDR2 FYEKMQ (reference sequence). V lost 9 bases and J lost 3, with 14 bases in between. The CDR3 has 13 amino acids. The sample comes from a study of technical replicates of blood from several donors. Only in-frame clones appear in the TCRdb table, and some are missing; sequencing was by immunoSEQ multiplex PCR. Counted here are about 70,000 clones, around nine tenths occurring once; the ten biggest clones make up under 0.5%. This sequence joins TRBV13 and TRBJ1-1, with D unresolved. This receptor was identified in a human donor in good health. The sequenced sample was T cells isolated from PBMCs. This chain's CDR3 is CASNGDLDTEAFF. CDR3 in DNA: TGTGCCAGTAACGGGGATTTGGACACTGAAGCTTTCTTT.